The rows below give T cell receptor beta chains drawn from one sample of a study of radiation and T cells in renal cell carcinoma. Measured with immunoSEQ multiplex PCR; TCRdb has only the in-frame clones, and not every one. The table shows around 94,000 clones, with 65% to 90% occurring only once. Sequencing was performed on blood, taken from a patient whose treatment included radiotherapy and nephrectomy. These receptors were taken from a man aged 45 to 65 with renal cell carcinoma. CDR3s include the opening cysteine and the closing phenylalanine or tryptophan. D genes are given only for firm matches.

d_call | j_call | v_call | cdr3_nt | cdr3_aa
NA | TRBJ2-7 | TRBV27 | TGTGCCAGTCCCCGGGGACTTCCTTCCTACGAGCAGTACTTC | CASPRGLPSYEQYF
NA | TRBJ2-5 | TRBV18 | TGTGCCAGCTCACGGCCGGGCGGGAAAGAGACCCAGTACTTC | CASSRPGGKETQYF
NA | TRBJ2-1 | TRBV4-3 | TGCGCCAGCAGCCAGCAGGGTATCGACGAGCAGTTCTTC | CASSQQGIDEQFF
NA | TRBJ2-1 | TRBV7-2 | TGTGCCAGCAGCTTATGGGGTAGGGAAGACAATGAGCAGTTCTTC | CASSLWGREDNEQFF
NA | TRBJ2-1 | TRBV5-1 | TGCGCCAGCAGCGTAGGGACAACCTCAGGGAATGAGCAGTTCTTC | CASSVGTTSGNEQFF
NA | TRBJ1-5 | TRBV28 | TGTGCCAGCAGTTTATCAGGACGCAATCAGCCCCAGCATTTT | CASSLSGRNQPQHF
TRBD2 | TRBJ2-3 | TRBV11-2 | TGTGCCAGCACCAGAATAGCGGGATCAGGCACAGATACGCAGTATTTT | CASTRIAGSGTDTQYF
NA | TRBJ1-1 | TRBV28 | TGTGCCAGCAAAAGGAACACTGAAGCTTTCTTT | CASKRNTEAFF
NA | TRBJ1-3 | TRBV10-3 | TGTGCCATCAGTAAAACAGGGTTGGCTGGAAACACCATATATTTT | CAISKTGLAGNTIYF
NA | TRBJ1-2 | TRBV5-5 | TGTGCCAGCAGCTTTGGCCGACTGGACCAGGGAAATGGCTACACCTTC | CASSFGRLDQGNGYTF
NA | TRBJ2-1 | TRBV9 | TGTGCCAGCAGCATGATGATTAGCGGCTACAATGAGCAGTTCTTC | CASSMMISGYNEQFF
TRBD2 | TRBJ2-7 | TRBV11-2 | TGTGCCAGCAGCTTAGGAAGACTAGCGGGGCCCTACGAGCAGTACTTC | CASSLGRLAGPYEQYF
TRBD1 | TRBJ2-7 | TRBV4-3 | TGCGCCAGCAGCCCGTGGACAGGATCCTACGAGCAGTACTTC | CASSPWTGSYEQYF
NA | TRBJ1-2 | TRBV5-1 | TGCGCCAGCAGCTTGGCCGTGGGTTTGTATGGCTACACCTTC | CASSLAVGLYGYTF